The 32 T cell receptor beta chains below were found in one sample sequenced in a study of shared clonotypes between healthy human individuals. The repertoire was sequenced with immunoSEQ multiplex PCR; TCRdb's copy has only in-frame clones and lacks some. The sample contains some 450,000 clones, approximately 71% of which appear only once. Sample: PBMCs. The receptors originated from a woman aged 40 to 55 in good health. Some clones in this sample may be carry-over from other donors' samples.

To note about this clone: A much larger clone sits a single nucleotide away, making a read error possible. Other DNA sequences within the sample encode an identical CDR3. This rearrangement joins TRBV19 to TRBJ2-5, with 8 bases that match TRBD1. The CDR3 totals 14 residues. The V gene's germline CDR1 is LNHDA and CDR2 SQIVND (reference sequence). The CDR3 nucleotides read TGTGCCAGTAGCACTACAGGGGGACAAGAGACCCAATACTTC. Translation gives CASSTTGGQETQYF.

The chain couples TRBV5-1 to TRBJ2-5; 14 bases line up with TRBD2. Per the germline V gene, CDR1 is SGHRS and CDR2 is YFSETQ. Germline trimming cut 3 bases from V and 4 bases from J; bases unmatched to any gene: 2. The CDR3 extends over 15 amino acids. CDR3 in DNA: TGCGCCAGCAGCTCGGGACTAGCGGGAGTAGAGACCCAGTACTTC. This translates into CASSSGLAGVETQYF.

The chain is built from TRBV5-5 and TRBJ2-1, with 8 bases that match TRBD1. CDR1 and CDR2 (germline): SGHKS, YYEKEE (reference sequence). The CDR3 has 15 amino acids. V was pared by 4 bases and J by 5 bases, with 8 bases of the junction left unmatched. The CDR3 nucleotides read TGTGCCAGCAGCCCTAATTGGGGACAGGACAATGAGCAGTTCTTC. Translating gives CASSPNWGQDNEQFF.

V and J are TRBV6-6 and TRBJ2-5; D possibly corresponds to TRBD2 (7 bases). The germline V and J ends were trimmed by 2 bases and 3 bases, with 13 bases remaining between them. CDR3 length: 15 amino acids. Germline assignment: CDR1 MNHNY and CDR2 SVGAGI (reference sequence). CDR3 DNA sequence: TGTGCCAGCAGTTACGGAGGGGGGAGGGAAGAGACCCAGTACTTC. Translated: CASSYGGGREETQYF.

The chain has TRBV4-3 and TRBJ1-4; weak D call: TRBD1 (5 bases). V shed 4 bases and J shed 4 bases, with 22 bases lying between them. CDR1 is LGHNA, CDR2 YSLEER, per germline. The CDR3 spans 18 residues. As DNA, the CDR3 is TGCGCCAGCAGCCCCGCGGCCGGGACTCCGAGGGATAATGAAAAACTGTTTTTT. This translates into CASSPAAGTPRDNEKLFF.

V is TRBV28 and J is TRBJ2-2, with 7 nucleotides matching TRBD1. CDR1 and CDR2 from the germline V gene are MDHEN and SYDVKM. The CDR3 extends over 13 amino acids. The J segment lost 5 bases and the V segment lost 8 bases, leaving 5 bases of the junction unmatched. CDR3 bases: TGTGCCAGCTCGGGACAGCGGACCGGGGAGCTGTTTTTT. Its protein is CASSGQRTGELFF. Complete variable domain (other parts from reference TRBV28 and TRBJ2-2): DVKVTQSSRYLVKRTGEKVFLECVQDMDHENMFWYRQDPGLGLRLIYFSYDVKMKEKGDIPEGYSVSREKKERFSLILESASTNQTSMYLCASSGQRTGELFFGEGSRLTVL.

The V call is TRBV7-2, the J call TRBJ1-2, with D possibly TRBD1 on 5 matching bases. CDR3 length: 13 residues. V was trimmed by 5 bases and J by 1 base, leaving 8 bases between them. CDR1 is SGHTA, CDR2 FQGNSA, per germline. The chain's CDR3 is CASSPRDNYGYTF. The CDR3 DNA sequence: TGTGCCAGCAGCCCCAGGGATAACTATGGCTACACCTTC.

The gene calls are TRBV7-9 and TRBJ1-5; perhaps TRBD1 as D (5 bases). The V end lost 3 bases, the J end lost 6 bases, and 12 bases lay between the germline ends. CDR3 length: 14 residues. Germline V gene lookup returns CDR1 SEHNR and CDR2 FQNEAQ (reference sequence). CDR3 nucleotides: TGTGCCAGCAGCTTCTCCGCTCAGGGTCAGCCCCAGCATTTT. As protein: CASSFSAQGQPQHF.

The chain joins TRBV29-1 to TRBJ2-1; TRBD2 might be the D (6 bases). This CDR3 is built from 13 residues. The V end lost 4 bases, the J end lost 2 bases, and 9 bases lay between the germline ends. Germline assignment: CDR1 SQVTM and CDR2 ANQGSEA. Written as DNA, the CDR3 is TGCAGCGTTGTAGGCGGGACCTACAATGAGCAGTTCTTC. Translated, it gives CSVVGGTYNEQFF.

V and J are TRBV19 and TRBJ1-5; D uncertain. V lost 7 bases to trimming and J lost 2 bases, with 18 bases between them. The CDR3 length is 16 residues. The V gene's germline CDR1 is LNHDA and CDR2 SQIVND (reference sequence). The CDR3 loop is CASNQDGVRGNQPQHF. The CDR3 DNA sequence: TGTGCCAGTAATCAGGACGGAGTTCGGGGCAATCAGCCCCAGCATTTT. The full variable domain, in which reference TRBV19 and TRBJ1-5 provide the parts outside the CDR3, is DGGITQSPKYLFRKEGQNVTLSCEQNLNHDAMYWYRQDPGQGLRLIYYSQIVNDFQKGDIAEGYSVSREKKESFPLTVTSAQKNPTAFYLCASNQDGVRGNQPQHFGDGTRLSIL.

The chain combines TRBV11-2 with TRBJ2-7; D may be TRBD1 or TRBD2 (5 bases each). The ends were cut back, 8 bases at V and 2 bases at J, with 16 bases in the middle. The germline V gene encodes CDR1 SGHAT and CDR2 FQNNGV. There are 14 residues in the CDR3. The CDR3 DNA reads TGTGCCAGCTGGGGGACCAAAGGGGCCTACGAGCAGTACTTC. It is translated as CASWGTKGAYEQYF.

This clone was seen once. The rearrangement links TRBV7-2 to TRBJ1-2; D remains unclear. The CDR3 extends over 13 amino acids. Trimming removed 2 bases at V and 0 bases at J, with 4 bases between. Germline V gene lookup returns CDR1 SGHTA and CDR2 FQGNSA. The CDR3, as DNA: TGTGCCAGCAGCTTACAGGCTAACTATGGCTACACCTTC. Translated, it gives CASSLQANYGYTF.

The table lists this clone with many counts. With a much larger clone just one base away, this may be a read error. The sample holds other DNA sequences that translate to the same CDR3. This chain connects TRBV30 to TRBJ2-7, with D perhaps TRBD1 or TRBD2 (8 bases each). The CDR3 is 15 amino acids. Germline CDR1 reads GTSNPN; CDR2 reads SVGIG (reference sequence). In DNA, the CDR3 is TGTGCCCGGAGTCGAGGACAGGGACTAGTAGAGGAGCAGTACTTC. Its translation is CARSRGQGLVEEQYF.

This sequence joins TRBV7-2 and TRBJ2-7, with 9 bases aligning to TRBD1. CDR1 SGHTA and CDR2 FQGNSA come from the germline V gene. V gave up 2 bases and J gave up 2 bases; unmatched junction bases: 7. This CDR3 has 16 residues. The CDR3 DNA sequence: TGTGCCAGCAGCTTACGGGGACAGGGCCTAACCTACGAGCAGTACTTC. It translates to CASSLRGQGLTYEQYF.

The sample holds many counts of this clone. Distinct nucleotide sequences in the sample also encode this CDR3. For the CDR3, the DNA is TGTGCCAGCAGCAGCAGCGGGAGAGGCGGGGAGCTGTTTTTT. Its protein product is CASSSSGRGGELFF. The chain joins TRBV9 to TRBJ2-2; 8 bases are a match to TRBD2. V was pared by 4 bases and J by 7 bases, with 6 bases of the junction left unmatched. CDR1 and CDR2 from the germline V gene are SGDLS and YYNGEE. The CDR3 extends over 14 amino acids.

The gene calls are TRBV30 and TRBJ1-2; possible D gene TRBD1, 5 bases. The CDR3 has 14 residues. The ends were cut back, 3 bases at V and 4 bases at J, with 15 bases in the middle. Germline V CDR1 and CDR2: GTSNPN, SVGIG (reference sequence). The CDR3 sequence is CAWRSGGYGYGYTF. The DNA for the CDR3 is TGTGCCTGGAGGTCCGGGGGATACGGCTATGGCTACACCTTC.

In regard to this clone: At one boundary the junction diverges from the germline segment, which might be a read error. This chain joins TRBV29-1 and TRBJ2-5; 9 positions agree with TRBD1. Looked up from germline, CDR1 is SQVTM and CDR2 is ANQGSEA. The CDR3 length is 13 residues. The CDR3 DNA is TGCAGCGTGGCCACAGGGGGCTCCTACGGGCAGCACTTC. Its protein is CSVATGGSYGQHF. Combining the CDR3 with reference TRBV29-1 and TRBJ2-5 gives the whole variable domain SAVISQKPSRDICQRGTSLTIQCQVDSQVTMMFWYRQQPGQSLTLIATANQGSEATYESGFVIDKFPISRPNLTFSTLTVSNMSPEDSSIYLCSVATGGSYGQHFGPGTRLLVL.

The chain has TRBV29-1 and TRBJ1-1, with D possibly TRBD1 on 6 matching bases. V lost 3 bases and J lost 3, with 11 bases in between. The CDR3 is 13 residues long. Germline lookup yields CDR1 SQVTM and CDR2 ANQGSEA. For the CDR3, the DNA is TGCAGCGTTGACAGGGGTTCTTACACTGAAGCTTTCTTT. Translation gives CSVDRGSYTEAFF.

V is TRBV30 and J is TRBJ1-2; D is unclear. Deletions cut 4 bases from V and 4 bases from J, with 10 bases between. The germline gives CDR1 GTSNPN, CDR2 SVGIG (reference sequence). There are 12 residues in the CDR3. DNA of the CDR3: TGTGCCTGGAATATGCCCCCCTATGGCTACACCTTC. It encodes CAWNMPPYGYTF.

The chain has TRBV9 and TRBJ2-1; possible D gene TRBD2, 8 bases. The CDR3 length is 15 residues. The germline V gene has CDR1 SGDLS and CDR2 YYNGEE. The V gene lost 4 bases and the J gene lost 10 bases, with 21 bases spanning the gap. The CDR3 nucleotides read TGTGCCAGCAGCCCCCATGCGGGGGGAGGGGGCGAGCAGTTCTTC. It is translated as CASSPHAGGGGEQFF.

Turning to this clone: The junction differs from germline at one of its ends, possibly a read error. The J gene is TRBJ2-6, the V gene TRBV27; TRBD1 is a possible D gene (6 bases). This CDR3 contains 17 residues. Germline loops: CDR1 MNHEY, CDR2 SMNVEV (reference sequence). DNA of the CDR3: TGTGCCAGCAGTACCCGGACAGCCCTCTCTGGGGCCAACGCCCTGACTTTC. It is translated as CASSTRTALSGANALTF.

The gene calls are TRBV12-5 and TRBJ2-1; no firm D call. The CDR3 loop spans 14 amino acids. Trimming shortened V by 2 bases and J by 7 bases, and 12 bases separated the two germline ends. Germline-derived CDR1 and CDR2 are LGHNT and FRNRAP. CDR3: CASGLTAQGNEQFF. DNA for the CDR3: TGTGCTAGTGGTTTGACGGCCCAAGGTAATGAGCAGTTCTTC.

The V gene is TRBV19, the J gene TRBJ2-1, with 8 bases identical to TRBD2. The CDR3 contains 15 residues. V lost 0 bases to trimming and J lost 8 bases; unmatched junction nucleotides: 6. Germline values: CDR1 LNHDA, CDR2 SQIVND (reference sequence). The CDR3 DNA reads TGTGCCAGTAGTATAGAGCGGACTAGCTTCTATGAGCAGTTCTTC. It codes for CASSIERTSFYEQFF.

This clone was found once. A far larger clone is just one base off, so this is likely a read error. Lacking the conserved final phenylalanine or tryptophan, this CDR3 likely reflects a read error. The chain recombines TRBV4-2 with TRBJ1-4; D is uncertain. CDR1 and CDR2 (germline): LGHNA, YNFKEQ. CDR3 length: 12 amino acids. Trimming took 0 bases from V and 8 from J, leaving 4 bases between them. In DNA form, the CDR3 reads TGTGCCAGCAGCCAAGATACCGAAAAACTGTTTCTT. This sequence encodes CASSQDTEKLFL.

V is TRBV29-1 and J is TRBJ2-1, with 10 nucleotides matching TRBD2. In germline, CDR1 is SQVTM, CDR2 ANQGSEA. J lost 5 bases, V lost 4 bases, and 2 bases had no gene match. CDR3 length: 13 amino acids. CDR3 bases: TGCAGCGTTGTTACTAGCGGGAACAATGAGCAGTTCTTC. This sequence encodes CSVVTSGNNEQFF.

The chain links TRBV14 to TRBJ2-2, with TRBD2 matching over 14 bases. Per germline, CDR1 SGHDN and CDR2 FVKESK. This CDR3 comprises 17 residues. V was clipped by 3 bases and J by 7 bases; unmatched bases: 7. This CDR3 reads CASSHLTSGRAGGELFF. In DNA, the CDR3 is TGTGCCAGCAGCCACCTGACTAGCGGGAGGGCTGGCGGGGAGCTGTTTTTT.

The rearrangement joins TRBV11-2 to TRBJ2-7, with 8 bases identical to TRBD1. The trim removed 5 bases at V and 3 bases at J, leaving 6 bases unmatched. Germline CDR1 reads SGHAT; CDR2 reads FQNNGV. CDR3 length: 14 residues. The CDR3 nucleotides read TGTGCCAGCAGCCTACGGACAGGGTACTACGAGCAGTACTTC. Protein product: CASSLRTGYYEQYF.

This clone has just one count. The V gene is TRBV10-2, the J gene TRBJ2-7; 11 positions agree with TRBD2. J gave up 0 bases and V 4 bases, and 2 bases lay outside the gene matches. CDR3 length: 15 amino acids. CDR1 is WSHSY, CDR2 SAAADI, per germline. The CDR3 here is CASSGLAGSSYEQYF. CDR3 in DNA: TGCGCCAGCAGTGGACTAGCGGGGTCCTCCTACGAGCAGTACTTC.

V usage is TRBV20-1 and J usage is TRBJ2-7; D call uncertain. Trimming took off 3 bases at V and 3 bases at J, with 6 bases between the two ends. The length of the CDR3 is 11 residues. Germline values: CDR1 DFQATT, CDR2 SNEGSKA (reference sequence). The CDR3 DNA reads as TGCAGTGCTAGGGTGCTCTACGAGCAGTACTTC. Protein sequence: CSARVLYEQYF.

The chain carries TRBV19 and TRBJ1-2, with TRBD1 matching 9 bases. Germline CDR1 reads LNHDA; CDR2 reads SQIVND (reference sequence). After removal of 8 bases from V and 1 base from J, the junction contained 2 bases not matched to a gene. This CDR3 contains 13 residues. The CDR3 bases are TGTGCCAGTCGGGACAGGGTTAACTATGGCTACACCTTC. Translating it yields CASRDRVNYGYTF. Combining the CDR3 with reference TRBV19 and TRBJ1-2 gives the whole variable domain DGGITQSPKYLFRKEGQNVTLSCEQNLNHDAMYWYRQDPGQGLRLIYYSQIVNDFQKGDIAEGYSVSREKKESFPLTVTSAQKNPTAFYLCASRDRVNYGYTFGSGTRLTVV.

The chain joins TRBV30 to TRBJ1-6, with 7 bases fitting TRBD1. Germline V gene data show CDR1 as GTSNPN and CDR2 as SVGIG (reference sequence). The V segment lost 2 bases and the J segment 10 bases; nucleotides outside the gene matches: 5. The CDR3 is 13 residues long. For the CDR3, the DNA is TGTGCCTGGAGTACAGGGGATAGGTCACCCCTCCACTTT. Translation: CAWSTGDRSPLHF.

This clone was observed at least ten times. The chain links TRBV9 to TRBJ2-5; perhaps D is TRBD1 or TRBD2 (5 bases each). Germline-derived CDR1 and CDR2 are SGDLS and YYNGEE. V was clipped by 4 bases and J by 4 bases, with 14 bases between them. The CDR3 has 14 amino acids. CDR3 loop: CASSSSGRGETQYF. In DNA form, the CDR3 reads TGTGCCAGCAGCTCCTCGGGGCGCGGAGAGACCCAGTACTTC.